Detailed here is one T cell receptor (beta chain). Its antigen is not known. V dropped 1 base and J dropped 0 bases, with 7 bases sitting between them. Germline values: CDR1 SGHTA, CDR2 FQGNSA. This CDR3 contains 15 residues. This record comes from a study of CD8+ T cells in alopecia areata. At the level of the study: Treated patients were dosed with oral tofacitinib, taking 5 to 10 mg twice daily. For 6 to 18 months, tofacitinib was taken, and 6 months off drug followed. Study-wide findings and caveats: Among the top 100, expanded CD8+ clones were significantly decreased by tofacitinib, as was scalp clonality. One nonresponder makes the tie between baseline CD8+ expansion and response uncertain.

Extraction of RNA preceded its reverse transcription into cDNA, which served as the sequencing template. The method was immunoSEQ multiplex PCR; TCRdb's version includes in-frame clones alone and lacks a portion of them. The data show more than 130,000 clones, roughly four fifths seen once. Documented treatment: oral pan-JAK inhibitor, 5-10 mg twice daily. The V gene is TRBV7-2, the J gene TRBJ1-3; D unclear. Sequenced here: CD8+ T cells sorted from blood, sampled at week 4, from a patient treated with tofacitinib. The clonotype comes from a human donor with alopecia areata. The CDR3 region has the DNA TGTGCCAGCAGCTTAGACAGTACCTCTGGAAACACCATATATTTT. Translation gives CASSLDSTSGNTIYF.